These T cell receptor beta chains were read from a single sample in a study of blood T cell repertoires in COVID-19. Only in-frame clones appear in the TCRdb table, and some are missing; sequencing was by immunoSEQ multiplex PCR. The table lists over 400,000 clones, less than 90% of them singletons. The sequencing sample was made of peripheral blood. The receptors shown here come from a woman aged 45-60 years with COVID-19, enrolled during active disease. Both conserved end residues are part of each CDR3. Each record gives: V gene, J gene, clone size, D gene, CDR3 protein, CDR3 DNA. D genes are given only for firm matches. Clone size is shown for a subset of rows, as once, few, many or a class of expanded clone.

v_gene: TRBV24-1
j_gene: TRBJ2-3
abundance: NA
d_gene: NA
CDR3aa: CATSDSAGRLSDTQYF
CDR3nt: TGTGCCACCAGTGATTCTGCGGGACGGCTATCAGATACGCAGTATTTT

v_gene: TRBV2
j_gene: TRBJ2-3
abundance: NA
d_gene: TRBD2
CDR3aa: CASSSLAGGGTDTQYF
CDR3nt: TGTGCCAGCAGTAGTCTAGCGGGGGGGGGCACAGATACGCAGTATTTT

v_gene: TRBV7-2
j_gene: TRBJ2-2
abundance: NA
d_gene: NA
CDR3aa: CASSLVPAGELFF
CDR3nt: TGTGCCAGCAGCTTAGTCCCGGCCGGGGAGCTGTTTTTT

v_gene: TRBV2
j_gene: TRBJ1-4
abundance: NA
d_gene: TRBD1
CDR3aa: CASTGVTGGNEKLFF
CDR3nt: TGTGCCAGCACCGGAGTCACAGGGGGGAATGAAAAACTGTTTTTT

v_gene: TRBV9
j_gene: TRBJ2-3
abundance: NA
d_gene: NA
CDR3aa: CASSAGGTFNTDTQYF
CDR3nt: TGTGCCAGCAGCGCCGGGGGGACATTTAACACAGATACGCAGTATTTT

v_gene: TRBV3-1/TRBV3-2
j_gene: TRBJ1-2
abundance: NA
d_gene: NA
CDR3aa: CASSQVGQSGYGYTF
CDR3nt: TGTGCCAGCAGCCAGGTTGGACAGTCCGGCTATGGCTACACCTTC

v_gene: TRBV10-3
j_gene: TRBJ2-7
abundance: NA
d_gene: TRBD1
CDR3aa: CATGTGAYEQYF
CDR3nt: TGTGCCACTGGGACAGGGGCGTATGAGCAGTACTTC

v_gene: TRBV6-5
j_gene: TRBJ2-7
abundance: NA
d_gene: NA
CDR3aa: CASSLRGEQYF
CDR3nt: TGTGCCAGCAGTCTCCGGGGCGAGCAGTACTTC

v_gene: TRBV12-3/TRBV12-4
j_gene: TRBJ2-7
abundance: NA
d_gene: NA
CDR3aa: CASRWTAGEQYF
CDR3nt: TGTGCCAGCAGGTGGACAGCGGGAGAGCAGTACTTC

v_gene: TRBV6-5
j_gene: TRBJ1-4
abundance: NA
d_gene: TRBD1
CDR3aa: CASSPYRGLNEKLFF
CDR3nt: TGTGCCAGCAGTCCGTACAGGGGATTGAACGAAAAACTGTTTTTT

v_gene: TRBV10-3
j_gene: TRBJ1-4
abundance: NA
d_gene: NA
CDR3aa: CAISEGQGANEKLFF
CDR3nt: TGTGCCATCAGTGAGGGGCAGGGTGCTAATGAAAAACTGTTTTTT

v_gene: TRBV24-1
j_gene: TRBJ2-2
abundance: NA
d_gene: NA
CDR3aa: CATSLGPTGELFF
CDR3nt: TGTGCCACCAGTCTGGGGCCCACCGGGGAGCTGTTTTTT

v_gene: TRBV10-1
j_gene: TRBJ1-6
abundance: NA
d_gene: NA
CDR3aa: CASSGRPGLAISPLHF
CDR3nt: TGCGCCAGCAGTGGTCGACCGGGACTGGCGATCTCACCCCTCCACTTT

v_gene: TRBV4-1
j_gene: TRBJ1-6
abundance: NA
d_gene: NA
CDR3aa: CASSQVFRTAPNSPLHF
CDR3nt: TGCGCCAGCAGCCAAGTTTTCAGGACAGCCCCTAATTCACCCCTCCACTTT

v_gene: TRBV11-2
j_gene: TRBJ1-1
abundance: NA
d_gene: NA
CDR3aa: CASSLAVMNTEAFF
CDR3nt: TGTGCCAGCAGCTTAGCAGTTATGAACACTGAAGCTTTCTTT

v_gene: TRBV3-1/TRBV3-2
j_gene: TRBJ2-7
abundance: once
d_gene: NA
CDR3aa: CASSQAPSPISYEQYF
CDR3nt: TGTGCCAGCAGCCAGGCTCCTTCACCCATCTCCTACGAGCAGTACTTC

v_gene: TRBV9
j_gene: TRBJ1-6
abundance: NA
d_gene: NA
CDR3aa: CASSVDLGAPLHF
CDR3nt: TGTGCCAGCAGCGTAGATTTAGGGGCACCCCTCCACTTT

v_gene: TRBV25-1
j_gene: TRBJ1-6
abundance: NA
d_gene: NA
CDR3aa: CASSELGADSPLHF
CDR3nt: TGTGCCAGCAGTGAGTTGGGGGCCGACTCACCCCTCCACTTT

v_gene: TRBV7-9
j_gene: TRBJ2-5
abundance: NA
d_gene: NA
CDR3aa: CASRSSGETQYF
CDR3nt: TGTGCCAGCAGGTCCAGCGGGGAGACCCAGTACTTC

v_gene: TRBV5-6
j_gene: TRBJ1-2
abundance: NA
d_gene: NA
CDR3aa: CASMGLYGYTF
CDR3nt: TGTGCCAGCATGGGACTCTATGGCTACACCTTC

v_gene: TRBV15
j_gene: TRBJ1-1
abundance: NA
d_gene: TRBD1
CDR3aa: CATSRDRRQGAVRNTEAFF
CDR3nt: TGTGCCACCAGCAGAGATCGGAGACAGGGGGCGGTTCGAAACACTGAAGCTTTCTTT

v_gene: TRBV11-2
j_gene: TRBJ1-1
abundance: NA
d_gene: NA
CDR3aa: CASSLRGAGTEAFF
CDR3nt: TGTGCCAGCAGCTTACGAGGCGCGGGCACTGAAGCTTTCTTT

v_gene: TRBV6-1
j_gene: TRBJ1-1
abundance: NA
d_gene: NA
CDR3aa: CASSEAWADSEAFF
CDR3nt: TGTGCCAGCAGTGAAGCGTGGGCGGACTCTGAAGCTTTCTTT

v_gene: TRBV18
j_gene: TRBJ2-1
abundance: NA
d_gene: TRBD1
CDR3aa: CASSPRTGVDEQFF
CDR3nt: TGTGCCAGCTCACCTAGGACAGGGGTCGATGAGCAGTTCTTC

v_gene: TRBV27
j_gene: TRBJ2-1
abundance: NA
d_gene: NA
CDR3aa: CASSARGEQFF
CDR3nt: TGTGCCAGCTCCGCCAGGGGAGAACAGTTCTTC

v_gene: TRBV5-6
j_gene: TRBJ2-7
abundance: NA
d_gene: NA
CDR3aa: CASSPRVGGLAEYEQYF
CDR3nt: TGTGCCAGCAGCCCACGGGTGGGGGGGCTAGCGGAGTACGAGCAGTACTTC

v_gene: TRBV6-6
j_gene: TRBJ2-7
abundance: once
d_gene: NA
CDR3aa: CASSYSGGLGPYEQYF
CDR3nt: TGTGCCAGCAGTTACTCGGGGGGACTGGGTCCCTACGAGCAGTACTTC

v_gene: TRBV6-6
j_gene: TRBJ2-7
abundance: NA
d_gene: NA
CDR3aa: CASSQGLYEQYF
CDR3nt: TGTGCCAGCAGTCAGGGGCTCTACGAGCAGTACTTC

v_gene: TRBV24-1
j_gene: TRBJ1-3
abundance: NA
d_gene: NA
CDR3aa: CATGIPGVDSGNTIYF
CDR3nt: TGTGCCACCGGGATTCCAGGGGTTGACTCTGGAAACACCATATATTTT

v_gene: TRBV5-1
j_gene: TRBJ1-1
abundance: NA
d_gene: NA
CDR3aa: CASSLRGHATEAFF
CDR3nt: TGCGCCAGCAGCTTGAGAGGACACGCCACTGAAGCTTTCTTT